This TCR beta chain emerged from a study of post-analysis software for immune sequencing data. Looking at the study overall: Courses of disease covered relapsing-remitting, secondary progressive and progressive-relapsing multiple sclerosis.

TCR beta cDNA libraries included unique molecular identifiers. T cells, about 0.95 to 10 million of them, yielded roughly 550,000 cDNA molecules. TCRdb independently ran MiXCR on the PCR reads; one entry per CDR3 protein. Of roughly 800,000 distinct CDR3 sequences listed, 25% to 30% are singletons. V lost 3 bases and J lost 7, with 13 bases in between. The CDR3 loop spans 13 amino acids. Germline CDR1 is SQVTM and CDR2 is ANQGSEA. There are many counts of this clonotype. Its antigen is still unknown. Overall study findings and caveats: Those samples that were prepared in the same batch co-clustered strongly by F measure. Compared with controls, patients had more of roughly five TRBV segments, including TRBV5-6, TRBV5-1 and TRBV20-1. Versus controls, multiple sclerosis patients showed significantly lower diversity (normalized Chao1).

The chain couples TRBV29-1 to TRBJ2-1; no firm D call. Sample: blood. The TCR comes from a girl between 10 and 17 years old with multiple sclerosis. The CDR3 sequence: CSVEDSAGNEQFF. Here the CDR3 DNA reads TGCAGCGTTGAGGATTCTGCCGGTAATGAGCAGTTCTTC.